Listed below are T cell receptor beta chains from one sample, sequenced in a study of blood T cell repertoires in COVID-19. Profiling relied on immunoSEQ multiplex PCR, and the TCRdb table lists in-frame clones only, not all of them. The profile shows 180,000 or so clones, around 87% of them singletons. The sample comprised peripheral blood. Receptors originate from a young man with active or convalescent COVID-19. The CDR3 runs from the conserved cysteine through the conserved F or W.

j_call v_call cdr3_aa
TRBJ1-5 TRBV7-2 CASSFRGGNQPQHF
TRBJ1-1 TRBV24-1 CATSDGLGAFF
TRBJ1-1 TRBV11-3 CASTGGSRYEAFF
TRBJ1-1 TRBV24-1 CATSEARTGGEVAFF
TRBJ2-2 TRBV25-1 CASSPWTGDIGELFF
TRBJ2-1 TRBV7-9 CASSSDFGRNEQFF
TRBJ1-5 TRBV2 CASTPGQGGQPQHF
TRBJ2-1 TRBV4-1 CASSPTGPGGYNEQFF
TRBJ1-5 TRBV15 CATSRDRGSNQPQHF
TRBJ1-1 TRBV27 CASRWTGTHTEAFF
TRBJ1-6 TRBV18 CASSPRRQGENSPLHF
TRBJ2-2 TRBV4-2 CASSQVGPGQGVNGELFF
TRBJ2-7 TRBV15 CATGQFLDEQYF
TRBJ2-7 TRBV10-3 CAISGLVDRGVEQYF
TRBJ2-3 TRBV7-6 CASSFTSGGAVDTDTQYF
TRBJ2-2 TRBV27 CASSGLAGANAGELFF
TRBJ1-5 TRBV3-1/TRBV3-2 CASSQGTGASNQPQHF
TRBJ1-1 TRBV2 CASIRVIINTEAFF
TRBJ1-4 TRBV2 CASSLTREKLFF
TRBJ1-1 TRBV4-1 CASSQDGPGVNTEAFF
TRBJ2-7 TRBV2 CASSKEQGAYEQYF
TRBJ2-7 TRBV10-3 CAIGDPLSEEYF
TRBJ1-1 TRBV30 CAWRGVVPRRAFF
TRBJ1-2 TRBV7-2 CASSPTGESGYTF